These 10 T cell receptor beta chains share one sample of origin, sequenced in a study of T cell repertoires in cytomegalovirus infection. TCRdb re-derived calls from the reads in MiXCR, one entry per CDR3 protein. Here the sample spans some 240,000 distinct CDR3 sequences, over 15% being singletons. Sequenced sample: CD8+ T cells from PBMCs. The origin of the receptors is a human donor in good health (CMV status not recorded). Some clones in this sample may be carry-over from other donors' samples.

J is TRBJ1-1 and V is TRBV29-1; no reliable D call. This CDR3 has 11 residues. V lost 4 bases to trimming and J lost 5 bases, with 8 bases between them. From germline, CDR1 is SQVTM and CDR2 ANQGSEA. The CDR3 sequence is CSVVHVTEAFF. The CDR3 DNA follows: TGCAGCGTTGTTCATGTTACTGAAGCTTTCTTT.

The gene calls are TRBV7-9 and TRBJ1-3; no firm D call. The CDR3 runs to 18 residues. Germline assignment: CDR1 SEHNR and CDR2 FQNEAQ (reference sequence). Trimming took 5 bases from V and 4 from J, leaving 24 bases between them. CDR3 sequence: CASSPRALRGSPGNTIYF. CDR3 DNA: TGTGCCAGCAGCCCCCGGGCCCTCCGAGGGAGCCCGGGAAACACCATATATTTT.

The chain combines TRBV5-5 with TRBJ2-7; tentative D call: TRBD2 (6 bases). The CDR3 extends over 16 amino acids. Per the germline V gene, CDR1 is SGHKS and CDR2 is YYEKEE (reference sequence). V lost 0 bases and J lost 7, with 20 bases in between. This CDR3 is CASSLGLAAYSGEQYF. In DNA form, the CDR3 reads TGTGCCAGCAGCTTGGGATTAGCGGCCTATTCGGGGGAGCAGTACTTC.

The chain couples TRBV6-2 or TRBV6-3 to TRBJ2-7; TRBD1 is a possible D gene (6 bases). The CDR3 extends over 15 amino acids. CDR1 is MNHEY and CDR2 is SVGEGT in the germline V gene. V was cut by 2 bases and J by 5 bases, with 16 bases left in between. CDR3 region: CASSYTGTLLHEQYF. The CDR3 region has the DNA TGTGCCAGCAGTTACACAGGGACCTTACTACACGAGCAGTACTTC.

This clonotype was found many times. The gene calls are TRBV7-6 and TRBJ1-1, with D possibly being TRBD1 (6 bases). CDR1 is SGHVS and CDR2 is FNYEAQ in the germline V gene. This CDR3 region has 16 residues. The V end was cut by 0 bases, the J end by 0 bases, with 11 bases between. CDR3 nucleotides: TGTGCCAGCAGCTTAGCGGGGGGGCTCATGAACACTGAAGCTTTCTTT. Its translation: CASSLAGGLMNTEAFF. The variable domain in full, completed from reference TRBV7-6 and TRBJ1-1, reads GAGVSQSPRYKVTKRGQDVALRCDPISGHVSLYWYRQALGQGPEFLTYFNYEAQQDKSGLPNDRFSAERPEGSISTLTIQRTEQRDSAMYRCASSLAGGLMNTEAFFGQGTRLTVV.

This clonotype was counted at least ten times. The V and J genes are TRBV6-5 and TRBJ1-2; perhaps TRBD1 as D (5 bases). The CDR3 spans 15 residues. Trimming removed 4 bases from V and 2 bases from J, with 14 bases in between. The germline gives CDR1 MNHEY, CDR2 SVGAGI. The CDR3 here is CASSSIQGSNYGYTF. The CDR3, as DNA: TGTGCCAGCAGTTCGATTCAGGGATCCAACTATGGCTACACCTTC.

This clonotype was counted ten times or more. This chain connects TRBV7-3 to TRBJ2-1; 10 bases map to TRBD2. Germline CDR1 and CDR2: SGHTA and FQGTGA. The CDR3 contains 16 residues. V was pared by 4 bases and J by 8 bases, with 11 bases of the junction left unmatched. CDR3 loop: CASSSGQRGGLDEQFF. The CDR3 DNA sequence: TGTGCCAGCAGCTCGGGGCAGCGGGGGGGCTTGGATGAGCAGTTCTTC.

This clonotype has more than one count but fewer than ten. The chain employs TRBV29-1 and TRBJ2-1; D perhaps matches TRBD2 (7 bases). Looked up from germline, CDR1 is SQVTM and CDR2 is ANQGSEA. This CDR3 has 14 amino acids. V shed 7 bases and J shed 4 bases, with 17 bases lying between them. The CDR3 sequence: CSGEGGTRYNEQFF. Written as DNA, the CDR3 is TGCAGCGGGGAGGGGGGGACCCGATACAATGAGCAGTTCTTC.

This clonotype is a singleton in its sample. V is TRBV5-4 and J is TRBJ2-1; D gene uncertain. Germline V gene lookup returns CDR1 SGHNT and CDR2 YYREEE (reference sequence). CDR3 length equals 13 residues. Deletions cut 3 bases from V and 5 bases from J, with 9 bases between. CDR3 in DNA: TGTGCCAGCAGCTCGGTCCAGGACAATGAGCAGTTCTTC. It specifies CASSSVQDNEQFF.

Written as DNA, the CDR3 is TGTGCCAGCAGCCTAATCCTCGGGGCGGAGGAGTACTTC. It codes for CASSLILGAEEYF. The chain is built from TRBV6-2 or TRBV6-3 and TRBJ2-7; the D call may be TRBD1 or TRBD2 (5 bases each). V lost 6 bases and J lost 11, with 20 bases in between. This CDR3 has 13 residues. The germline CDR1 and CDR2 sequences are MNHEY and SVGEGT.